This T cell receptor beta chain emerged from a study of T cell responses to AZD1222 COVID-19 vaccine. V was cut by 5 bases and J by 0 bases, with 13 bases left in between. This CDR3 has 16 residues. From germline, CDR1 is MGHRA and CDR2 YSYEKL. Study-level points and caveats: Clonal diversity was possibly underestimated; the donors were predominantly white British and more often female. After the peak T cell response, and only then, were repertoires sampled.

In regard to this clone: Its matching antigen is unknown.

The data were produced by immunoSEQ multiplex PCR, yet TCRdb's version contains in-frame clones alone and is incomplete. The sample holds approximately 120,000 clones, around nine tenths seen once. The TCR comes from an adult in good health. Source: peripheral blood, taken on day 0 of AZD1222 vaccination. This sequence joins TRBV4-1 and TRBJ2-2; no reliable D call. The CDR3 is CASSEAAEPNTGELFF. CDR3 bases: TGCGCCAGCAGCGAGGCGGCGGAGCCGAACACCGGGGAGCTGTTTTTT.